The clone carrying this T cell receptor (beta chain) has at least ten counts. Its antigen is not identified. The data derive from a study of blood T cells in healthy people across ages. Study results and caveats: Higher diversity and more naive CD4+ cells were features of long-lived donors, compared to aged donors. Strongly correlated with naive T cell percentage was TCR beta diversity.

Then a second PCR, running about 7 to 11 cycles, was carried out with a sample-barcoded 5' primer and a J-beta primer mix. MiXCR was run by TCRdb on the 5' RACE reads, yielding one entry per CDR3 protein. The table records 1.5 million to 2 million distinct CDR3 sequences, 28% of them present only once. Sequenced sample: blood. The sequence came from a woman aged 30 to 39 in good health.

CDR3 region: CSVESLEGPRETQYF. The CDR3 DNA reads as TGCAGCGTTGAGTCCCTAGAGGGGCCCCGGGAGACCCAGTACTTC. This sequence joins TRBV29-1 and TRBJ2-5; the D gene could be TRBD1 or TRBD2 (5 bases each). Germline V lookup: CDR1 SQVTM, CDR2 ANQGSEA. The CDR3 consists of 15 residues. With 3 bases removed from V and 5 bases from J, the gap between germline ends came to 19 bases.